This T cell receptor (beta chain) was observed in a study of T-cell reconstitution after alpha-beta-depleted transplantation in children. This clonotype was counted between two and nine times. The germline gives CDR1 PRHDT, CDR2 FYEKMQ (reference sequence). This CDR3 spans 15 amino acids. Trimming shortened V by 5 bases and J by 2 bases, and 15 bases separated the two germline ends. Molecular barcoding with unique molecular identifiers was used for the TCRbeta library. Via MiXCR, TCRdb re-called the PCR reads, giving one row per CDR3 protein. This sample carries about a million distinct CDR3 sequences, roughly 31% of them seen once, and the ten largest clones take more than 25%.

The sample was PBMCs, mostly from graft donor cells, taken 360 days after TCRalphabeta/CD19-depleted stem cell transplant. The sequence derives from a boy under two years old who had a stem cell transplant for SCID, so the T cells may come from the graft donor. The V and J genes are TRBV13 and TRBJ1-1; D is ambiguous. CDR3 bases: TGTGCCAGCAGCCAAGCCGGCCGGGTCAACACTGAAGCTTTCTTT. This translates into CASSQAGRVNTEAFF.